Below, 30 T cell receptor beta chains from the same sample are listed, as sequenced in a study of OX40 agonist ivuxolimab in advanced cancers. This table comes from immunoSEQ multiplex PCR, and its TCRdb copy is limited to in-frame clones, with some not included. The sample includes 26,000 or so clones, about 90% of them seen just once. Material: CD4+ or CD8+ T cells sorted from blood, obtained in a trial of the OX40 agonist ivuxolimab. The receptors were sampled from an adult with an advanced solid tumor such as melanoma, head and neck, liver or kidney cancer.

The chain couples TRBV6-9 to TRBJ2-1, with D tentatively TRBD1 (6 bases). The CDR3 length is 18 residues. CDR1 and CDR2 (germline): MNHGY, SVAAGI. Trimming removed 0 bases at V and 8 bases at J, with 23 bases between. In nucleotides, the CDR3 is TGTGCCAGCAGTTATTCGAAGCCGGCCCCCTCCAGGGGCTATGAGCAGTTCTTC. It translates to CASSYSKPAPSRGYEQFF.

This rearrangement joins TRBV30 to TRBJ1-5; tentative D call: TRBD1 (5 bases). CDR1 is GTSNPN, CDR2 SVGIG, per germline (reference sequence). V was trimmed by 3 bases and J by 6 bases, leaving 18 bases between them. This CDR3 is built from 15 residues. The CDR3 protein is CAWSGGYLSGQPQHF. DNA of the CDR3: TGTGCCTGGAGCGGGGGGTACCTGTCGGGTCAGCCCCAGCATTTT.

V gene TRBV9 combines with J gene TRBJ1-3; the match to TRBD1 covers 7 bases. Germline V gene lookup returns CDR1 SGDLS and CDR2 YYNGEE. V lost 2 bases, J lost 0 bases, and 17 bases stayed unmatched. The CDR3 has 20 amino acids. The CDR3 sequence: CASSVSTNPTGILSGNTIYF. DNA of the CDR3: TGTGCCAGCAGCGTGTCTACCAACCCGACAGGGATTCTCTCTGGAAACACCATATATTTT.

The V call is TRBV5-6, the J call TRBJ2-2; 12 bases map to TRBD2. The CDR3 runs to 16 residues. V shed 4 bases, J shed 6 bases, and the junction held 7 bases outside the gene matches. Germline CDR1 SGHDT, CDR2 YYEEEE. CDR3 in amino acids: CASSPPSGRASGELFF. CDR3 DNA: TGTGCCAGCAGCCCCCCTAGCGGGAGGGCTTCCGGGGAGCTGTTTTTT.

V usage is TRBV10-3 and J usage is TRBJ2-5; D gene ambiguous. The J call is uncertain, as TRBJ2-7 better fits the DNA end. Germline values: CDR1 ENHRY, CDR2 SYGVKD. The CDR3 runs to 16 residues. The CDR3 DNA is TGTGCCATCAGTGCCGACGCTAGTCTCAGCTCCTACGAGCAGTACTTC. It is translated as CAISADASLSSYEQYF.

For the CDR3, the DNA is TGCGCCAGCAGTCCGGGGGGGTTGAGCAATCAGCCCCAGCATTTT. Amino acids: CASSPGGLSNQPQHF. The chain combines TRBV5-1 with TRBJ1-5; maybe TRBD1 (5 bases). The CDR3 is made up of 15 amino acids. V was trimmed by 5 bases and J by 1 base, leaving 13 bases between them. Germline CDR1 and CDR2: SGHRS and YFSETQ.

The chain uses TRBV7-9 and TRBJ2-1; TRBD2 agrees at 7 bases. The trim removed 0 bases at V and 10 bases at J, leaving 9 bases unmatched. CDR3 size: 15 residues. Germline assignment: CDR1 SEHNR and CDR2 FQNEAQ (reference sequence). The CDR3: CASSLALAAIQEQFF. In nucleotides, the CDR3 is TGTGCCAGCAGCTTAGCTCTAGCGGCCATCCAGGAGCAGTTCTTC.

The chain links TRBV29-1 to TRBJ2-7; D is undetermined. Deletions cut 1 base from V and 5 bases from J, with 18 bases between. Germline values: CDR1 SQVTM, CDR2 ANQGSEA. CDR3 length: 15 amino acids. CDR3 loop: CSVEGAMSSPHEQYF. DNA of the CDR3: TGCAGCGTTGAAGGGGCCATGAGTAGTCCCCACGAGCAGTACTTC.

The chain links TRBV4-3 to TRBJ1-1; D ambiguous. The germline V gene has CDR1 LGHNA and CDR2 YSLEER. The length of the CDR3 is 15 residues. The V and J ends lost 1 base and 0 bases respectively, with 9 bases between them. In nucleotides, the CDR3 is TGCGCCAGCAGCCAAGGTGGCAGAGTGAACACTGAAGCTTTCTTT. As protein: CASSQGGRVNTEAFF.

This chain joins TRBV27 and TRBJ2-7; D gene uncertain. Germline V gene sequence: CDR1 MNHEY, CDR2 SMNVEV (reference sequence). CDR3 length: 13 residues. Trimming left V 4 bases short and J 4 bases short, with 11 bases between. CDR3 loop: CASSSILDYEQYF. In DNA, the CDR3 is TGTGCCAGCAGTTCCATCCTGGATTACGAGCAGTACTTC.

The V call is TRBV27, the J call TRBJ1-6, with D possibly TRBD1 on 6 matching bases. This CDR3 comprises 14 residues. Trimming pared 2 bases from V and 7 bases from J, leaving 9 bases between. Per germline, CDR1 MNHEY and CDR2 SMNVEV (reference sequence). The CDR3 loop reads CASSLQGWNSPLHF. The CDR3 DNA follows: TGTGCCAGCAGTTTACAGGGGTGGAATTCACCCCTCCACTTT.

This clone was seen a few times. The CDR3 sequence is CSSWTGDNEQFF. The CDR3 coding sequence is TGCAGCTCGTGGACAGGCGACAATGAGCAGTTCTTC. The rearrangement joins TRBV29-1 to TRBJ2-1; 7 positions agree with TRBD1. J lost 5 bases, V lost 8 bases, and 6 bases had no gene match. There are 12 residues in the CDR3. Germline assignment: CDR1 SQVTM and CDR2 ANQGSEA.

This clone occurred a few times. V and J are TRBV6-4 and TRBJ2-1, with no clear D. CDR1 and CDR2 (germline): MRHNA, SNTAGT. The CDR3 extends over 16 amino acids. With 0 bases removed from V and 1 base from J, the gap between germline ends came to 10 bases. CDR3 region: CASSDSKTGSYNEQFF. The CDR3 bases are TGTGCCAGCAGTGACTCGAAAACCGGATCCTACAATGAGCAGTTCTTC.

The chain has TRBV11-1 and TRBJ2-6; D is possibly TRBD2 (6 bases). Per germline, CDR1 SGHAT and CDR2 FQDESV (reference sequence). CDR3 length equals 17 residues. V was pared by 5 bases and J by 0 bases, with 14 bases between. The CDR3 DNA follows: TGTGCCAGCAGCCATACCGGGACTTACTCTGGGGCCAACGTCCTGACTTTC. Protein sequence: CASSHTGTYSGANVLTF.

The V call is TRBV5-5, the J call TRBJ1-1, with 7 bases lining up with TRBD1. CDR1 and CDR2 from the germline V gene are SGHKS and YYEKEE (reference sequence). This CDR3 is 16 amino acids long. The trim removed 0 bases at V and 1 base at J, leaving 6 bases unmatched. Here the CDR3 DNA reads TGTGCCAGCAGCTTGGGTGACAGGGAGGGGAACACTGAAGCTTTCTTT. It codes for CASSLGDREGNTEAFF. Full variable domain (rest looked up from reference TRBV5-5 and TRBJ1-1): DAGVTQSPTHLIKTRGQQVTLRCSPISGHKSVSWYQQVLGQGPQFIFQYYEKEERGRGNFPDRFSARQFPNYSSELNVNALLLGDSALYLCASSLGDREGNTEAFFGQGTRLTVV.

This rearrangement joins TRBV15 to TRBJ1-1; no definite D call. Trimming took off 3 bases at V and 5 bases at J, with 19 bases between the two ends. The CDR3 covers 16 residues. Per germline, CDR1 LNHNV and CDR2 YYDKDF (reference sequence). CDR3 in DNA: TGTGCCACCAGCAGCAGAGGCGGTTTGCGGGCGACTGAAGCTTTCTTT. Translation: CATSSRGGLRATEAFF.

This chain joins TRBV6-6 and TRBJ1-1; 9 nucleotides match TRBD1. Germline CDR1 is MNHNY and CDR2 is SVGAGI (reference sequence). The CDR3 is 14 residues long. The V and J ends lost 7 bases and 1 base, in that order; junction bases with no gene match: 4. CDR3 amino acids: CASTLGQGNTEAFF. The CDR3 region has the DNA TGTGCCAGCACCCTGGGACAGGGGAACACTGAAGCTTTCTTT.

CDR3 bases: TGTGCTAGTGGTTTCTCTAGGGACACTGAAGCTTTCTTT. Its translation is CASGFSRDTEAFF. The chain recombines TRBV12-5 with TRBJ1-1; D unresolved. There are 13 residues in the CDR3. Trimming cost V 3 bases and J 3 bases, with 8 bases left between them. CDR1 is LGHNT and CDR2 is FRNRAP in the germline V gene. Looking up the rest from reference TRBV12-5 and TRBJ1-1 gives the full variable domain: DARVTQTPRHKVTEMGQEVTMRCQPILGHNTVFWYRQTMMQGLELLAYFRNRAPLDDSGMPKDRFSAEMPDATLATLKIQPSEPRDSAVYFCASGFSRDTEAFFGQGTRLTVV.

V gene TRBV27 combines with J gene TRBJ2-7, with D unclear. The CDR3 length is 11 residues. Germline CDR1 is MNHEY and CDR2 is SMNVEV (reference sequence). Trimming took off 4 bases at V and 2 bases at J, with 3 bases between the two ends. The CDR3 coding sequence is TGTGCCAGCAGTTCAGCCTACGAGCAGTACTTC. Translation gives CASSSAYEQYF.

V and J are TRBV7-9 and TRBJ2-1; weak D call: TRBD2 (5 bases). From germline, CDR1 is SEHNR and CDR2 FQNEAQ (reference sequence). V gave up 10 bases and J gave up 7 bases, with 14 bases separating them. The CDR3 has 12 amino acids. The CDR3 sequence: CATLRTGNEQFF. In DNA, the CDR3 is TGTGCCACCCTTAGGACGGGGAATGAGCAGTTCTTC.

V gene TRBV28 combines with J gene TRBJ1-2, with 7 nucleotides matching TRBD1. This CDR3 is built from 12 residues. J lost 8 bases, V lost 6 bases, and 6 bases had no gene match. In germline, CDR1 is MDHEN, CDR2 SYDVKM. For the CDR3, the DNA is TGTGCCAGCAGCGAAACAGGGGCAGGCTACACCTTC. Encoded protein: CASSETGAGYTF.

The rearrangement uses TRBV6-1 and TRBJ2-1; D call uncertain. CDR3 length: 14 residues. Trimming shortened V by 0 bases and J by 8 bases, and 11 bases separated the two germline ends. Germline V gene sequence: CDR1 MNHNS, CDR2 SASEGT. CDR3 in amino acids: CASSEAPQFDEQFF. CDR3 sequence (DNA): TGTGCCAGCAGTGAAGCGCCACAGTTCGATGAGCAGTTCTTC.

The chain carries TRBV11-2 and TRBJ2-5; 8 bases match TRBD1. The V segment lost 4 bases and the J segment 5 bases; nucleotides outside the gene matches: 12. Looked up from germline, CDR1 is SGHAT and CDR2 is FQNNGV. The CDR3 runs to 16 residues. CDR3 nucleotide sequence: TGTGCCAGCAGCTCGACTCCGGGACAGGTCCAGGAGACCCAGTACTTC. It translates to CASSSTPGQVQETQYF.

The rearrangement links TRBV27 to TRBJ1-4; TRBD1 matches at 11 bases. Trimming at V came to 5 bases and at J to 13 bases, leaving 9 bases not matched to a gene. There are 14 residues in the CDR3. Germline lookup yields CDR1 MNHEY and CDR2 SMNVEV (reference sequence). CDR3 sequence (DNA): TGTGCCAGCAGTGACGGGACAGGGGGTCTTGGACTGTTTTTT. Its protein is CASSDGTGGLGLFF.

This clone was picked up one time. This chain uses TRBV2 with TRBJ2-1; 11 bases align to TRBD1. The CDR3 sequence is 16 residues long. The germline gives CDR1 SNHLY, CDR2 FYNNEI. The V segment lost 7 bases and the J segment 1 base; nucleotides outside the gene matches: 6. The CDR3 coding sequence is TGTGCCAGCATAGGACAGGGGGCTAAATCCTACAATGAGCAGTTCTTC. It translates to CASIGQGAKSYNEQFF.

The V gene is TRBV2, the J gene TRBJ2-7; the D gene is possibly TRBD2 (6 bases). V was cut by 2 bases and J by 5 bases, with 16 bases left in between. The CDR3 totals 15 residues. Germline loops: CDR1 SNHLY, CDR2 FYNNEI. The CDR3 DNA follows: TGTGCCAGCAGTGAACCCGGGGCGGGGAGGAACGAGCAGTACTTC. Translation: CASSEPGAGRNEQYF.

This chain joins TRBV11-2 and TRBJ2-1; TRBD2 matches 8 bases. Germline CDR1 is SGHAT and CDR2 is FQNNGV. The CDR3 has 16 residues. Trimming cost V 5 bases and J 5 bases; bases outside gene matches: 11. This CDR3 reads CASSATFSGVNNEQFF. As DNA, the CDR3 is TGTGCCAGCAGCGCCACCTTTAGCGGGGTTAACAATGAGCAGTTCTTC.

The chain joins TRBV2 to TRBJ1-2, with D possibly being TRBD1 (5 bases). The CDR3 consists of 13 residues. The germline gives CDR1 SNHLY, CDR2 FYNNEI. V was cut by 4 bases and J by 6 bases, with 12 bases left in between. The CDR3 DNA reads TGTGCCAGCAGTGCCGGGGACGGAGATGGCTACACCTTC. Encoded protein: CASSAGDGDGYTF.

The chain links TRBV6-1 to TRBJ1-2, with D perhaps matching TRBD1 (5 bases). Between the trimmed V and J ends, which lost 2 bases and 8 bases, there was a span of 15 bases. Germline V gene lookup returns CDR1 MNHNS and CDR2 SASEGT. The CDR3 totals 14 residues. The CDR3, as DNA: TGTGCCAGCAGTGAACGGGGCCTAGGGGAGGGCTACACCTTC. The encoded protein is CASSERGLGEGYTF.

This chain connects TRBV7-9 to TRBJ2-1; no clear D. This CDR3 has 12 residues. V was trimmed by 5 bases and J by 6 bases, leaving 8 bases between them. The germline CDR1 and CDR2 sequences are SEHNR and FQNEAQ (reference sequence). CDR3 in amino acids: CASSPTRNEQFF. CDR3 nucleotide sequence: TGTGCCAGCAGCCCGACTCGCAATGAGCAGTTCTTC.